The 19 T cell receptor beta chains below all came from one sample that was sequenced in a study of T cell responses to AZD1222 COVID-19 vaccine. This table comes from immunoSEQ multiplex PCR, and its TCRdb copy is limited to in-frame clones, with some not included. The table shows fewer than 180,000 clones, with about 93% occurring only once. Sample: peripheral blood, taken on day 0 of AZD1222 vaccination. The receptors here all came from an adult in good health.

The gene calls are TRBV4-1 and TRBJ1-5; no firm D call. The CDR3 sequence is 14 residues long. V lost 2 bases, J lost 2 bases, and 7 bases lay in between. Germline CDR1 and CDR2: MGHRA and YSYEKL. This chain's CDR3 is CASSQWQGNQPQHF. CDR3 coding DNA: TGCGCCAGCAGCCAATGGCAGGGCAATCAGCCCCAGCATTTT.

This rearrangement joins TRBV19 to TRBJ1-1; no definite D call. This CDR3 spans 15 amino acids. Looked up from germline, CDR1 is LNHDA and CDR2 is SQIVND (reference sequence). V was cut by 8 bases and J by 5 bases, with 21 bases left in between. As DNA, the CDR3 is TGTGCCAGTTCGTTATCGGAGACAAGGTGGACTGAAGCTTTCTTT. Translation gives CASSLSETRWTEAFF.

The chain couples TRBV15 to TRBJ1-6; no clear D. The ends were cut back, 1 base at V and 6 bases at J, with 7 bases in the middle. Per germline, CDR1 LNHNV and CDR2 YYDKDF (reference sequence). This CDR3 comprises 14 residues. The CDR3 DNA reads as TGTGCCACCAGCAGAGCCAGCAGTAATTCACCCCTCCACTTT. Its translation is CATSRASSNSPLHF.

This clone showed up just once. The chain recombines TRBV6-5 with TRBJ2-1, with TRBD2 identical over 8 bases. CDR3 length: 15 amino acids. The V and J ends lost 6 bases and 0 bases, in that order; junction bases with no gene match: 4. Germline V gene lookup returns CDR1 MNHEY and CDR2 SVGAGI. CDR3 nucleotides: TGTGCCAGCAGCGTAAGCGGGAGCTCCTACAATGAGCAGTTCTTC. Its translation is CASSVSGSSYNEQFF.

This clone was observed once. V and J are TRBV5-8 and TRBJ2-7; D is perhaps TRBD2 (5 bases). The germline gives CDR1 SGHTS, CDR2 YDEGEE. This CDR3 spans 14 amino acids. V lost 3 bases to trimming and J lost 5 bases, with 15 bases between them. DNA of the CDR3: TGTGCCAGCAGCTGGGCACTAGTTAACCACGAGCAGTACGTC. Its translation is CASSWALVNHEQYV.

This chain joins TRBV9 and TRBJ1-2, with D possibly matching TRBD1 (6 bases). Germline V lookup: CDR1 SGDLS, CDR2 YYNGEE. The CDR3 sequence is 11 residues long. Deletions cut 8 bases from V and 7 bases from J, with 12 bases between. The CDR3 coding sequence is TGTGCCAGTCAAGGGGGAGGTGGCTACACCTTC. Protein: CASQGGGGYTF.

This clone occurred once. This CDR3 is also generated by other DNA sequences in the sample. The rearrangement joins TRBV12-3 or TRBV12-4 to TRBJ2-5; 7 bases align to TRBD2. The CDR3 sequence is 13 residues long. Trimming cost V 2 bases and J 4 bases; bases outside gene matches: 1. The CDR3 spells CASSLRLAETQYF. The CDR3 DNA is TGTGCCAGCAGTTTACGACTAGCAGAGACCCAGTACTTC.

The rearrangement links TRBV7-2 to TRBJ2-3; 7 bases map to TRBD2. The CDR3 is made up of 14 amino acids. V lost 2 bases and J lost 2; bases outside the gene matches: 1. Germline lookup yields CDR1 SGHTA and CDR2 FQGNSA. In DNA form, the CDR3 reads TGTGCCAGCAGCTTAAGCGGGACCACAGATACGCAGTATTTT. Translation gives CASSLSGTTDTQYF.

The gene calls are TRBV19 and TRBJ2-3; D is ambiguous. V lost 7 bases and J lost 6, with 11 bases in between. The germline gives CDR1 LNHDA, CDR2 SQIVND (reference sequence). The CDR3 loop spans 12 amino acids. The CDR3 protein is CASNSPGDTQYF. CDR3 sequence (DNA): TGTGCCAGTAATTCCCCTGGGGATACGCAGTATTTT.

The chain's CDR3 is CASGFWTDSLNTEAFF. The CDR3 DNA follows: TGTGCTAGTGGTTTCTGGACAGATAGTTTGAACACTGAAGCTTTCTTT. The V gene is TRBV12-5, the J gene TRBJ1-1; TRBD1 might be the D (6 bases). The CDR3 length is 16 residues. The V end lost 3 bases, the J end lost 0 bases, and 14 bases lay between the germline ends. The V gene's germline CDR1 is LGHNT and CDR2 FRNRAP.

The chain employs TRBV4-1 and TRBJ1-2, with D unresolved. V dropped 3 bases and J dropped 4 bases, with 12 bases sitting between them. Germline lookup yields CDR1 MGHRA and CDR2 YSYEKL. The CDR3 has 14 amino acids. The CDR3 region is CASSQAGGGYGYTF. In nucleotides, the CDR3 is TGCGCCAGCAGCCAGGCTGGCGGTGGCTATGGCTACACCTTC.

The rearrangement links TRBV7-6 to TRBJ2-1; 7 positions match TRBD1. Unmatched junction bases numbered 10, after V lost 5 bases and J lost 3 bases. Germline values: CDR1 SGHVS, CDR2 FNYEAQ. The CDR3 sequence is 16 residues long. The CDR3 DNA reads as TGTGCCAGCAGCCCCCGACATGGGACAGACTACAATGAGCAGTTCTTC. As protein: CASSPRHGTDYNEQFF. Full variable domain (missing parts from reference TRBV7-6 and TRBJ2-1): GAGVSQSPRYKVTKRGQDVALRCDPISGHVSLYWYRQALGQGPEFLTYFNYEAQQDKSGLPNDRFSAERPEGSISTLTIQRTEQRDSAMYRCASSPRHGTDYNEQFFGPGTRLTVL.

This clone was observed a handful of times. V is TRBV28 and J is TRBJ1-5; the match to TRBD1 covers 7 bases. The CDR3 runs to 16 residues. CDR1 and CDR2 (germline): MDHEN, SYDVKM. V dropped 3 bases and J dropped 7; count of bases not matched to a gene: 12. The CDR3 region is CASSFQSGGIGQPQHF. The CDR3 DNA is TGTGCCAGCAGTTTTCAGTCAGGGGGGATAGGCCAGCCCCAGCATTTT.

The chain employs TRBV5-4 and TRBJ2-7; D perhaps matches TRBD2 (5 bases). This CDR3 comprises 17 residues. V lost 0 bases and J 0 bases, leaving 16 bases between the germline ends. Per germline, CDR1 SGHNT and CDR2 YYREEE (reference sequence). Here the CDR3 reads CASSLGGGGHTSYEQYV. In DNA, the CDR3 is TGTGCCAGCAGCTTGGGTGGTGGAGGTCACACCTCCTACGAGCAGTACGTC.

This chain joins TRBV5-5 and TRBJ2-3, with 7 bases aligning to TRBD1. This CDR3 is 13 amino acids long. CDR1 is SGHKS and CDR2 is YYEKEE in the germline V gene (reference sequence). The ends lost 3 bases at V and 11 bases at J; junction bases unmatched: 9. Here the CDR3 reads CASSSLTSGGQYF. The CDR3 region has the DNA TGTGCCAGCAGCTCCCTAACTTCAGGGGGGCAGTATTTT.

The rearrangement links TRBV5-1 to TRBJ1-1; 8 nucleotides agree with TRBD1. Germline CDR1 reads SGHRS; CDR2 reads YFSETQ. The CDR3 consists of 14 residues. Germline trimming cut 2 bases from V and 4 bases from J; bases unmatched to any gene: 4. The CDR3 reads CASSLSGGGTEAFF. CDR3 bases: TGCGCCAGCAGCTTATCAGGGGGCGGCACTGAAGCTTTCTTT.

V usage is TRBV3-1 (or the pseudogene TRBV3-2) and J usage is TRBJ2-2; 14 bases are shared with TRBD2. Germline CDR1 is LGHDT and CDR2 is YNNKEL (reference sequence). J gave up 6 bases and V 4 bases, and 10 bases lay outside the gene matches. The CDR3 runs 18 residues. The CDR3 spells CASSLWTSGGYTAGELFF. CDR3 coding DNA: TGTGCCAGCAGCCTTTGGACTAGCGGGGGGTACACGGCCGGGGAGCTGTTTTTT.

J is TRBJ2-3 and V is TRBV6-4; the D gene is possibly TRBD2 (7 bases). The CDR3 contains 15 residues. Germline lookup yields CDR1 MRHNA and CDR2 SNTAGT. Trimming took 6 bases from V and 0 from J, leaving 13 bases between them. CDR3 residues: CASSPGGGSTDTQYF. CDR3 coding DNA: TGTGCCAGCAGCCCGGGGGGCGGGAGCACAGATACGCAGTATTTT.

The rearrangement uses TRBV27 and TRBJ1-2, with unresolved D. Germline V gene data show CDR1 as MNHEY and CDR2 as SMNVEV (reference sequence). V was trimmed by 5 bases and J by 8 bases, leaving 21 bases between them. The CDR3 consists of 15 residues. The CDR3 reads CASSQIGQPIKGYTF. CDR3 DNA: TGTGCCAGCAGTCAGATAGGGCAGCCCATTAAGGGCTACACCTTC.